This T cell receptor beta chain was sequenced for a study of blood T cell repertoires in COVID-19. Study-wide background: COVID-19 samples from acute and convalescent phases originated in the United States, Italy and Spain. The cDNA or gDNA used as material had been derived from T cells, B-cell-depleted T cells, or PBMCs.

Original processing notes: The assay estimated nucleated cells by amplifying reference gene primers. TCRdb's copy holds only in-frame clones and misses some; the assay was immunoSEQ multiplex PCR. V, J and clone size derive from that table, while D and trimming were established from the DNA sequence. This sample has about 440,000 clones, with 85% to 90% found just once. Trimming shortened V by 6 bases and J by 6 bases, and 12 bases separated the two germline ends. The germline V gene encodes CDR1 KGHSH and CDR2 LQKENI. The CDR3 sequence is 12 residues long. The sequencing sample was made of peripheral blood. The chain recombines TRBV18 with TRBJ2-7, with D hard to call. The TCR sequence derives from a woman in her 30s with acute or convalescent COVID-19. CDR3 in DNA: TGTGCCAGCTCCACCACCCAGGTCGAGCAGTACTTC. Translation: CASSTTQVEQYF. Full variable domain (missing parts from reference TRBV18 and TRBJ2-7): NAGVMQNPRHLVRRRGQEARLRCSPMKGHSHVYWYRQLPEEGLKFMVYLQKENIIDESGMPKERFSAEFPKEGPSILRIQQVVRGDSAAYFCASSTTQVEQYFGPGTRLTVT.